Below are 14 T cell receptor beta chains sequenced from a single sample in a study of T-cell reconstitution after alpha-beta-depleted transplantation in children (dated by TCRdb to 2016 to 2017). The research as a whole found: About two months after transplant, the apparently early recovery of alphabetaT-cell counts reportedly depended on just several hundred clones that had expanded rapidly and came from non-depleted graft cells.

Their recognized antigens are unknown. Interpreted using the paper, the time point label stands for: day 60 (about 2 months) after transplantation. Reading the label with the study, this specimen's treatment or condition is: allogeneic hematopoietic cell transplantation with graft depleted of TCRalphabeta T cells and CD19 B cells. The library was made by PCR. Data came from an Illumina HiSeq 2500. TCR library preparation used molecular barcoding, with unique molecular identifiers applied to normalize quantification of the TCRbeta repertoire. TCRdb reprocessing: public reads trimmed at Q25 with fastp, clones called with MiXCR, in-frame beta chains kept. Each entry merges the rows of one CDR3 protein and shows their most common DNA and genes. Across this sample there are approximately 32,000 distinct CDR3 sequences, with more than 6% seen only once. Around 25% of the sample is in the top ten clones.

Material: peripheral blood, obtained 60 days after TCRalphabeta/CD19-depleted stem cell transplant. The receptors originated from a child less than two years old who had a stem cell transplant for acute myeloid leukemia, so the T cells may come from the graft donor.

This clonotype was seen at least ten times. This chain links TRBV2 with TRBJ1-1; no reliable D call. From germline, CDR1 is SNHLY and CDR2 FYNNEI. The CDR3 spans 12 residues. Trimming stripped 1 base from V and 11 bases from J, with 11 bases between. CDR3 sequence reads: CASSEGEQRAFF. Here the CDR3 DNA reads TGTGCCAGCAGTGAAGGGGAGCAGCGGGCTTTCTTT.

Ten or more counts support this clonotype. The chain is built from TRBV4-2 and TRBJ1-4; maybe TRBD1 (6 bases). The germline gives CDR1 LGHNA, CDR2 YNFKEQ. V shed 3 bases and J shed 3 bases, with 14 bases lying between them. The CDR3 covers 16 residues. CDR3 nucleotides: TGTGCCAGCAGCCAGCACCCGACAGGCCCTAATGAAAAACTGTTTTTT. It translates to CASSQHPTGPNEKLFF.

In this sample, this clonotype turned up many times. The chain couples TRBV5-1 to TRBJ2-5; TRBD1 agrees at 8 bases. The V and J ends lost 0 bases and 5 bases, in that order; junction bases with no gene match: 15. Germline CDR1 SGHRS, CDR2 YFSETQ. CDR3 length: 18 residues. CDR3 nucleotide sequence: TGCGCCAGCAGCTTGGACCCTCCTTCGACAGGGGAGGAGGAGACCCAGTACTTC. This sequence encodes CASSLDPPSTGEEETQYF.

This clonotype was observed at least ten times. V gene TRBV29-1 combines with J gene TRBJ2-2; D is ambiguous. The V end was cut by 6 bases, the J end by 5 bases, with 10 bases between. This CDR3 region has 12 residues. The V gene's germline CDR1 is SQVTM and CDR2 ANQGSEA. The CDR3 DNA follows: TGCAGCGTCGTCCCGTCGACCGGGGAGCTGTTTTTT. Protein: CSVVPSTGELFF.

The chain joins TRBV10-2 to TRBJ1-6; D not certain. V lost 8 bases and J 0 bases, leaving 8 bases between the germline ends. The germline V gene has CDR1 WSHSY and CDR2 SAAADI. The CDR3 is 14 residues long. For the CDR3, the DNA is TGCGCCAGCCGGGATAGCTCCTATAATTCACCCCTCCACTTT. Translation gives CASRDSSYNSPLHF.

This clonotype was seen ten or more times. This chain connects TRBV6-5 to TRBJ2-7, with D possibly matching TRBD2 (5 bases). This CDR3 contains 14 residues. Trimming left V 6 bases short and J 0 bases short, with 12 bases between. Germline V CDR1 and CDR2: MNHEY, SVGAGI. Here the CDR3 reads CASRDSAFSYEQYF. The CDR3 DNA reads as TGTGCCAGCAGGGACTCCGCATTCTCCTACGAGCAGTACTTC.

This clonotype was observed at least ten times. The V gene is TRBV19, the J gene TRBJ2-1; D may be TRBD2 (6 bases). Per the germline V gene, CDR1 is LNHDA and CDR2 is SQIVND (reference sequence). Trimming shortened V by 10 bases and J by 8 bases, and 18 bases separated the two germline ends. CDR3 length: 13 residues. The CDR3 coding sequence is TGTGCCACCTCGGAGGGCCTTTGGGATGAGCAGTTCTTC. Its translation is CATSEGLWDEQFF.

The rearrangement uses TRBV5-1 and TRBJ2-3; 8 bases align to TRBD1. Germline lookup yields CDR1 SGHRS and CDR2 YFSETQ. Germline trimming cut 3 bases from V and 5 bases from J; bases unmatched to any gene: 8. The CDR3 spans 15 residues. CDR3 nucleotide sequence: TGCGCCAGCAGCTGGGCCCAGGGGGCAAAAGATACGCAGTATTTT. Protein product: CASSWAQGAKDTQYF.

This clonotype was observed a handful of times. The chain links TRBV5-1 to TRBJ2-3; D possibly corresponds to TRBD2 (5 bases). Looked up from germline, CDR1 is SGHRS and CDR2 is YFSETQ. The CDR3 runs to 14 residues. V was pared by 3 bases and J by 3 bases, with 11 bases between. This CDR3 is CASSYGDFTDTQYF. CDR3 sequence (DNA): TGCGCCAGCAGCTACGGGGATTTTACAGATACGCAGTATTTT. Combining the CDR3 with reference TRBV5-1 and TRBJ2-3 gives the whole variable domain KAGVTQTPRYLIKTRGQQVTLSCSPISGHRSVSWYQQTPGQGLQFLFEYFSETQRNKGNFPGRFSGRQFSNSRSEMNVSTLELGDSALYLCASSYGDFTDTQYFGPGTRLTVL.

This clonotype was recorded at least ten times. The chain combines TRBV11-2 with TRBJ2-7, with D tentatively TRBD1 (6 bases). The V gene's germline CDR1 is SGHAT and CDR2 FQNNGV. CDR3 length: 15 amino acids. V was trimmed by 5 bases and J by 0 bases, leaving 14 bases between them. CDR3 in DNA: TGTGCCAGCAGCCTACGGGACACGCTCTCCTACGAGCAGTACTTC. Its translation is CASSLRDTLSYEQYF.

This clonotype has ten or more counts. CDR3: CASSVDGVPYEQYF. The CDR3 region has the DNA TGTGCCAGCAGCGTGGACGGTGTTCCCTACGAGCAGTACTTC. This chain connects TRBV5-5 to TRBJ2-7; D uncertain. The germline V gene encodes CDR1 SGHKS and CDR2 YYEKEE (reference sequence). V lost 4 bases to trimming and J lost 2 bases, with 13 bases between them. The length of the CDR3 is 14 residues.

At least ten counts were recorded for this clonotype. The chain has TRBV13 and TRBJ2-7, with no clear D. There are 15 residues in the CDR3. Looked up from germline, CDR1 is PRHDT and CDR2 is FYEKMQ (reference sequence). The V end lost 4 bases, the J end lost 3 bases, and 16 bases lay between the germline ends. CDR3 residues: CASSYFGGKVYEQYF. The CDR3 nucleotides are TGTGCCAGCAGCTATTTTGGTGGAAAGGTCTACGAGCAGTACTTC. Complete variable domain (other parts from reference TRBV13 and TRBJ2-7): AAGVIQSPRHLIKEKRETATLKCYPIPRHDTVYWYQQGPGQDPQFLISFYEKMQSDKGSIPDRFSAQQFSDYHSELNMSSLELGDSALYFCASSYFGGKVYEQYFGPGTRLTVT.

This clonotype was counted at least ten times. The chain combines TRBV5-1 with TRBJ2-4; 8 nucleotides line up with TRBD2. Germline V gives CDR1 SGHRS, CDR2 YFSETQ. The CDR3 runs 14 residues. J lost 8 bases, V lost 0 bases, and 4 bases had no gene match. The CDR3 is CASSLGTSWDIQYF. CDR3 nucleotide sequence: TGCGCCAGCAGCTTGGGGACTAGCTGGGACATTCAGTACTTC. Full variable domain (remainder filled in from reference TRBV5-1 and TRBJ2-4): KAGVTQTPRYLIKTRGQQVTLSCSPISGHRSVSWYQQTPGQGLQFLFEYFSETQRNKGNFPGRFSGRQFSNSRSEMNVSTLELGDSALYLCASSLGTSWDIQYFGAGTRLSVL.

This clonotype was counted ten times or more. The rearrangement uses TRBV27 and TRBJ2-7, with 14 bases matching TRBD2. This CDR3 has 14 amino acids. The V and J ends lost 4 bases and 5 bases, in that order; junction bases with no gene match: 1. Germline CDR1 is MNHEY and CDR2 is SMNVEV (reference sequence). CDR3 residues: CASSSGLAGDEQYF. CDR3 DNA sequence: TGTGCCAGCAGTTCGGGACTAGCGGGGGACGAGCAGTACTTC.